This T cell receptor (beta chain) originates from a study of blood T cells in healthy people across ages. The second PCR ran about 7 to 12 cycles with a sample-barcoded 5' primer and J-beta primers. TCRdb recomputed calls from the 5' RACE reads with MiXCR, one row per CDR3 protein. The data show around 580,000 distinct CDR3 sequences, less than 60% seen once. Germline CDR1 SGDLS, CDR2 YYNGEE. Trimming took 0 bases from V and 5 from J, leaving 14 bases between them. The CDR3 runs 15 residues. This chain joins TRBV9 and TRBJ2-5, with D maybe TRBD2 (5 bases). This sequence was found in a man older than 75 in good health. Specimen: blood. The CDR3 region has the DNA TGTGCCAGCAGCGTAGAACTGGCTAGCAGGGAGACCCAGTACTTC. It specifies CASSVELASRETQYF. Complete variable domain (other parts from reference TRBV9 and TRBJ2-5): DSGVTQTPKHLITATGQRVTLRCSPRSGDLSVYWYQQSLDQGLQFLIQYYNGEERAKGNILERFSAQQFPDLHSELNLSSLELGDSALYFCASSVELASRETQYFGPGTRLLVL.